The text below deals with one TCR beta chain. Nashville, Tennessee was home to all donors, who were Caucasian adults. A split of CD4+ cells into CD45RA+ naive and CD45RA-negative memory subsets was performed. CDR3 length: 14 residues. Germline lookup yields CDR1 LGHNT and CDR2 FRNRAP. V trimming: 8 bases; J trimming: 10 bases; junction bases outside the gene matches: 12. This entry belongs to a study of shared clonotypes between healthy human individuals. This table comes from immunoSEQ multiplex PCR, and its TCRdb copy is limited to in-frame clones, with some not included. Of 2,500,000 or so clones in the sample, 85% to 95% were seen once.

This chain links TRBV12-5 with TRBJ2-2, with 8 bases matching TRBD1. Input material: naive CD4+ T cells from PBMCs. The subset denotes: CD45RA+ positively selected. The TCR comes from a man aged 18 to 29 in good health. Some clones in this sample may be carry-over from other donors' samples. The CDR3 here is CASRSQGAGTELFF. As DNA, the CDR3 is TGTGCTAGTAGATCCCAGGGGGCGGGAACGGAGCTGTTTTTT.